This TCR beta chain was captured in a study of blood T cell repertoires in COVID-19 (dated by TCRdb to about 2020). In terms of the full investigation: Collaborator samples came from the United States, Italy and Spain and covered acute and convalescent phases of COVID-19. Samples were obtained from the ongoing ImmuneRACE study (first 160 participants) and from 950 to 1,500 subjects provided by 6 global collaborators. Sample metadata almost always included a de-identified subject ID, COVID-19 status, age in years and sex. The prospective study material was composed of cDNA or gDNA derived from T cells, B-cell-depleted T cells, or PBMCs. HLA class I and class II types, where available, came from metadata supplied by the sample provider rather than from assay-based typing. The repertoires were released in a freely available public database intended as a resource for research on the immune response to SARS-CoV-2. Subjects who had been exposed to COVID-19, were actively infected with it, or had recovered from it provided the deeply sampled blood TCRbeta repertoires that made up the dataset. Here is what the overall study found, with its caveats: The quantity of clinical and demographic metadata differed by source and by participant and was supplied without curation.

Looking up the germline V gene yields CDR1 MNHNS and CDR2 SASEGT. There are 15 amino acids in the CDR3, from cysteine to phenylalanine inclusive. Only the CDR3 portion is preserved as DNA: 45 bases, with reading frame beginning at the first base. The junction shows trimming of 2 bases on V and 3 bases on J, plus 13 bases between the germline ends. Only one count was recorded for this clone. Which antigen it targets is not known. Qualities for individual bases were not recorded, and no much larger clone is one base off. The collaborating institutions used their own protocols to collect whole blood in K2EDTA tubes. For TCRbeta analysis, collaborators shipped samples as frozen whole blood, isolated PBMCs, or DNA extracted from either of those sample types. TCRbeta CDR3 regions were amplified from genomic DNA by means of the immunoSEQ Assay, a bias-controlled multiplex PCR. On the study's bioinformatics: Within the assay, amplification of reference gene primers was used to estimate how many nucleated cells each sample contained. Sequence reads were collapsed and filtered to measure the absolute abundance of every unique TCRbeta CDR3 rearrangement. For each sample, productive Simpson clonality was calculated as the square root of Simpson's diversity index over productive rearrangements. The table comes from immuneACCESS by way of TCRdb, which keeps in-frame sequences with V and J called. Part of the clones is missing from these tables; in studies checked, under half for an unresolved V gene and the rest for unknown reasons. V and J calls and clone size are as listed in that table; D and trimming were resolved from the DNA. The sample table records more than 45,000 clones; 70% to 90% of these occur just once. The ten largest clones take up 2.5% to 3.5% of the sample.

The specimen sequenced was peripheral blood. The rearrangement combines TRBV6-1 with TRBJ1-2; the D segment could be TRBD1, given 5 matching bases. This clonotype was obtained from a woman older than 75 with acute or convalescent COVID-19. Here the CDR3 is given as CASSEMGQNHYGYTF. The nucleotide sequence reads TGTGCCAGCAGTGAAATGGGGCAGAACCACTATGGCTACACCTTC.